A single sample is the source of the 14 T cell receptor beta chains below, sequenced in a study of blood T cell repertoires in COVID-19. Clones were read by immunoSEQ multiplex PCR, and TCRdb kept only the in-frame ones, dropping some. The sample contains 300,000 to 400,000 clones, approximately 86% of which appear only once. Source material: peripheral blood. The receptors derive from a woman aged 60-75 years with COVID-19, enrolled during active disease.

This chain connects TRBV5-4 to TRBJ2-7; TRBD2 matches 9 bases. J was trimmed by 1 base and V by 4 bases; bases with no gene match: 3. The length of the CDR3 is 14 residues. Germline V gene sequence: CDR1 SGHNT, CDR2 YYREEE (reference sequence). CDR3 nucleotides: TGTGCCAGCAGCCCTACTAGCGGGTCCTACGAGCAGTACTTC. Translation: CASSPTSGSYEQYF.

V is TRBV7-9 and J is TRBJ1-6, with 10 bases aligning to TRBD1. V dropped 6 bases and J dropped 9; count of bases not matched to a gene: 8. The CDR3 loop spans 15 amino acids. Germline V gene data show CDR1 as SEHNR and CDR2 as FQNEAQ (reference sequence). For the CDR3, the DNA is TGTGCCAGCAGACAAGGGACAGGGGACGGTTCACCCCTCCACTTT. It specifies CASRQGTGDGSPLHF.

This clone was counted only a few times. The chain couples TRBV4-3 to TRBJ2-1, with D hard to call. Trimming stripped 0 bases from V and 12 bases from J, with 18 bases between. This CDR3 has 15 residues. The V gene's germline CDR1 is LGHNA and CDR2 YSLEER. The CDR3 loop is CASSQELRFVVRQFF. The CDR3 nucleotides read TGCGCCAGCAGCCAAGAATTGAGGTTCGTTGTTCGGCAGTTCTTC.

The CDR3 protein is CASSSKTGGNYGYTF. CDR3 bases: TGTGCCAGCAGTTCCAAGACAGGGGGCAACTATGGCTACACCTTC. The chain combines TRBV6-5 with TRBJ1-2, with TRBD1 identical over 10 bases. Germline CDR1 reads MNHEY; CDR2 reads SVGAGI. J lost 2 bases, V lost 4 bases, and 4 bases had no gene match. The CDR3 runs to 15 residues.

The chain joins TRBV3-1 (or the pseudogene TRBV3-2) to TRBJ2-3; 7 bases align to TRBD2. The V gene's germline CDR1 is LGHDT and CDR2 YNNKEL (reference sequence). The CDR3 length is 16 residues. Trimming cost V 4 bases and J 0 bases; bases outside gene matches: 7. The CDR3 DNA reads TGTGCCAGCAGCCCTACCGGGACTACTAGCACAGATACGCAGTATTTT. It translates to CASSPTGTTSTDTQYF.

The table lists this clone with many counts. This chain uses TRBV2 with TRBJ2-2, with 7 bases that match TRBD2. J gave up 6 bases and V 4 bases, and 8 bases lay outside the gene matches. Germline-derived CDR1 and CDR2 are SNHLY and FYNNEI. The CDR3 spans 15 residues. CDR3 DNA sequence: TGTGCCAGCAGTGGACTAGCTAGGAAATCCGGGGAGCTGTTTTTT. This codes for CASSGLARKSGELFF.

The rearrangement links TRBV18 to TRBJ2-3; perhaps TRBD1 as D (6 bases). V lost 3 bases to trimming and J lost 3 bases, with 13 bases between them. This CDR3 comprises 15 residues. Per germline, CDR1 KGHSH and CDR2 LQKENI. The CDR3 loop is CASSPEDSGTDTQYF. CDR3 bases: TGTGCCAGCTCACCCGAGGACAGTGGGACAGATACGCAGTATTTT. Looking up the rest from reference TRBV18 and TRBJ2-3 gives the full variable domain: NAGVMQNPRHLVRRRGQEARLRCSPMKGHSHVYWYRQLPEEGLKFMVYLQKENIIDESGMPKERFSAEFPKEGPSILRIQQVVRGDSAAYFCASSPEDSGTDTQYFGPGTRLTVL.

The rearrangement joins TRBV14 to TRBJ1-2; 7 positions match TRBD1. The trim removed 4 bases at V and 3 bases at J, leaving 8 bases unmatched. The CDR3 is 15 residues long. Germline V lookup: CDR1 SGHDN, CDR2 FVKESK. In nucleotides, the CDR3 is TGTGCCAGCAGCCGTACAGGGGCCTATGACTATGGCTACACCTTC. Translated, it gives CASSRTGAYDYGYTF. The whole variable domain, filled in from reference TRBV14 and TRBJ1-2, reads EAGVTQFPSHSVIEKGQTVTLRCDPISGHDNLYWYRRVMGKEIKFLLHFVKESKQDESGMPNNRFLAERTGGTYSTLKVQPAELEDSGVYFCASSRTGAYDYGYTFGSGTRLTVV.

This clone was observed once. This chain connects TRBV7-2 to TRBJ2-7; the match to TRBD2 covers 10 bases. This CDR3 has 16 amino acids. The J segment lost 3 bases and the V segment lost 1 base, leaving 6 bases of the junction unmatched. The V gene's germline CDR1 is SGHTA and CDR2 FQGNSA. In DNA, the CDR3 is TGTGCCAGCAGCTTAGGCGCCAGCGGGGGGGACTACGAGCAGTACTTC. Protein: CASSLGASGGDYEQYF.

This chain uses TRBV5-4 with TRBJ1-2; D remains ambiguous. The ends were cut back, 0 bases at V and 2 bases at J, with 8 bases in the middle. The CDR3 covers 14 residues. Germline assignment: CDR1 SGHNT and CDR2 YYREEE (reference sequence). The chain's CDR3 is CASSLGAGNYGYTF. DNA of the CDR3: TGTGCCAGCAGCTTGGGAGCAGGCAACTATGGCTACACCTTC.

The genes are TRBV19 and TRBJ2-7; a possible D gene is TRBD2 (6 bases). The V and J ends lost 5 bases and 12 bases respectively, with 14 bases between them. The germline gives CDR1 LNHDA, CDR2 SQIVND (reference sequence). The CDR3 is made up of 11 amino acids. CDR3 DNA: TGTGCCAGTAGTGGAGGGAATTGGCTGTACTTC. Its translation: CASSGGNWLYF. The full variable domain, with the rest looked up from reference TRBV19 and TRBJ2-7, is DGGITQSPKYLFRKEGQNVTLSCEQNLNHDAMYWYRQDPGQGLRLIYYSQIVNDFQKGDIAEGYSVSREKKESFPLTVTSAQKNPTAFYLCASSGGNWLYFGPGTRLTVT.

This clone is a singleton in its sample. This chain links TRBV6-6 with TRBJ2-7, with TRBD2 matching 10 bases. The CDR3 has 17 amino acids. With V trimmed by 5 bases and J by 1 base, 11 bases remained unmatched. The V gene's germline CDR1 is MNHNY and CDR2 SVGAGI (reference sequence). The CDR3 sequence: CASSPHLAGAGSYEQYF. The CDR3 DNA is TGTGCCAGCAGTCCCCACCTAGCGGGGGCGGGTTCCTACGAGCAGTACTTC.

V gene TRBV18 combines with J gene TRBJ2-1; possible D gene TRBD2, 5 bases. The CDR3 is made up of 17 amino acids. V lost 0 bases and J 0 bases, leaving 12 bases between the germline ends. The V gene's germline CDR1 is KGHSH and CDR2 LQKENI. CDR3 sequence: CASSPPSRGRSYNEQFF. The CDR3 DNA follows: TGTGCCAGCTCACCACCGTCCCGGGGTCGCTCCTACAATGAGCAGTTCTTC.

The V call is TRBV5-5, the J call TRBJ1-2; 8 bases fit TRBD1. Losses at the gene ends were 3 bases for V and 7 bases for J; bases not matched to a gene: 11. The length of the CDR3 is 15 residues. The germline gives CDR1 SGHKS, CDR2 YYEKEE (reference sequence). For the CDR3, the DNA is TGTGCCAGCAGCTCAGAACTTCAGGGGGCGGGTGGCTACACCTTC. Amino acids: CASSSELQGAGGYTF. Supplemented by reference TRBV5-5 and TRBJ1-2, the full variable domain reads DAGVTQSPTHLIKTRGQQVTLRCSPISGHKSVSWYQQVLGQGPQFIFQYYEKEERGRGNFPDRFSARQFPNYSSELNVNALLLGDSALYLCASSSELQGAGGYTFGSGTRLTVV.